A single sample gave rise to the 11 T cell receptor beta chains below, sequenced in a study of Ad26.COV2.S vaccination and SARS-CoV-2 variants. The sample's treatment: roughly 19 received Ad26.COV2.S at low or high dose, single or two shots; roughly 5 received placebo; per-sample allocation not given. Material that was analyzed had been drawn on day 63 after the first vaccine or placebo injection. TCRdb's table, derived via immunoSEQ multiplex PCR, lists solely in-frame clones and lacks some. This table has 300,000 to 400,000 clones, 86% appearing once. This material consisted of peripheral blood, taken in a trial of Ad26.COV2.S vaccine versus placebo. Receptor source: a person between 18 and 65 years old who received the Ad26.COV2.S COVID-19 vaccine or a placebo.

The rearrangement joins TRBV27 to TRBJ2-2; 8 bases agree with TRBD1. The CDR3 length is 16 residues. The trim removed 2 bases at V and 4 bases at J, leaving 6 bases unmatched. The germline CDR1 and CDR2 sequences are MNHEY and SMNVEV (reference sequence). The chain's CDR3 is CASSLMQGASTGELFF. The CDR3 nucleotides read TGTGCCAGCAGTTTAATGCAGGGGGCAAGCACCGGGGAGCTGTTTTTT.

The chain recombines TRBV5-6 with TRBJ2-7; D is undetermined. CDR1 is SGHDT, CDR2 YYEEEE, per germline. V dropped 3 bases and J dropped 6 bases, with 16 bases sitting between them. This CDR3 has 14 amino acids. This chain's CDR3 is CASSSGYPASEQYF. The CDR3 bases are TGTGCCAGCAGCTCTGGCTACCCGGCGTCCGAGCAGTACTTC.

V and J are TRBV18 and TRBJ1-2; the D is unclear. The ends were cut back, 0 bases at V and 4 bases at J, with 9 bases in the middle. There are 14 residues in the CDR3. Per the germline V gene, CDR1 is KGHSH and CDR2 is LQKENI. CDR3 in DNA: TGTGCCAGCTCACCACCCGTACAGTCCTATGGCTACACCTTC. This translates into CASSPPVQSYGYTF.

V usage is TRBV5-1 and J usage is TRBJ2-2; D is uncertain. The V gene's germline CDR1 is SGHRS and CDR2 YFSETQ. The V gene lost 1 base and the J gene lost 2 bases, with 12 bases spanning the gap. The CDR3 runs 16 residues. In DNA, the CDR3 is TGCGCCAGCAGCTTGCTGCAGGCCAGCAACACCGGGGAGCTGTTTTTT. Translation: CASSLLQASNTGELFF.

The V call is TRBV5-1, the J call TRBJ2-2, with D perhaps being TRBD1 or TRBD2 (6 bases each). CDR1 and CDR2 (germline): SGHRS, YFSETQ. V was shortened by 2 bases and J by 3 bases, with 11 bases between the two germline ends. CDR3 length: 15 amino acids. CDR3 residues: CASSFWGADTGELFF. The CDR3 DNA sequence: TGCGCCAGCAGCTTCTGGGGGGCGGACACCGGGGAGCTGTTTTTT.

The gene calls are TRBV30 and TRBJ1-1; D remains ambiguous. V shed 5 bases and J shed 0 bases, with 10 bases lying between them. The germline gives CDR1 GTSNPN, CDR2 SVGIG (reference sequence). This CDR3 comprises 13 residues. CDR3 region: CAWQRAVNTEAFF. For the CDR3, the DNA is TGTGCCTGGCAGCGGGCCGTGAACACTGAAGCTTTCTTT.

This clone has only a few counts. This CDR3 is also generated by other DNA sequences in the sample. For the CDR3, the DNA is TGCGCCAGCAGCTTCGGCCAAGAGACCCAGTACTTC. It specifies CASSFGQETQYF. The chain recombines TRBV5-1 with TRBJ2-5, with D unclear. There are 12 residues in the CDR3. Trimming cost V 2 bases and J 1 base, with 3 bases left between them. CDR1 and CDR2 (germline): SGHRS, YFSETQ. Filled out from reference TRBV5-1 and TRBJ2-5, the complete variable domain reads KAGVTQTPRYLIKTRGQQVTLSCSPISGHRSVSWYQQTPGQGLQFLFEYFSETQRNKGNFPGRFSGRQFSNSRSEMNVSTLELGDSALYLCASSFGQETQYFGPGTRLLVL.

The chain employs TRBV7-3 and TRBJ1-6, with D unclear. Germline V gene sequence: CDR1 SGHTA, CDR2 FQGTGA. The CDR3 loop spans 14 amino acids. Trimming cost V 5 bases and J 10 bases, with 15 bases left between them. CDR3 nucleotide sequence: TGTGCCAGCAGCCCCTCCGGAAAGGGCTCACCCCTCCACTTT. Translation: CASSPSGKGSPLHF.

The rearrangement joins TRBV7-6 to TRBJ2-3; D ambiguous. Looked up from germline, CDR1 is SGHVS and CDR2 is FNYEAQ. Trimming removed 5 bases at V and 4 bases at J, with 7 bases between. The CDR3 totals 12 residues. CDR3 sequence reads: CASSPGADTQYF. As DNA, the CDR3 is TGTGCCAGCAGCCCTGGGGCAGATACGCAGTATTTT.

In DNA, the CDR3 is TGTGCCAGCAGCCGGGTGGAGAACACCGGGGAGCTGTTTTTT. Protein product: CASSRVENTGELFF. This chain uses TRBV14 with TRBJ2-2, with D unclear. The length of the CDR3 is 14 residues. Trimming shortened V by 4 bases and J by 1 base, and 7 bases separated the two germline ends. Germline lookup yields CDR1 SGHDN and CDR2 FVKESK.

This chain joins TRBV19 and TRBJ2-6; D uncertain. Trimming cost V 10 bases and J 3 bases, with 13 bases left between them. Looked up from germline, CDR1 is LNHDA and CDR2 is SQIVND (reference sequence). This CDR3 spans 14 amino acids. CDR3 amino acids: CATHRERGANVLTF. The CDR3 coding sequence is TGTGCCACCCACCGTGAGCGTGGGGCCAACGTCCTGACTTTC.